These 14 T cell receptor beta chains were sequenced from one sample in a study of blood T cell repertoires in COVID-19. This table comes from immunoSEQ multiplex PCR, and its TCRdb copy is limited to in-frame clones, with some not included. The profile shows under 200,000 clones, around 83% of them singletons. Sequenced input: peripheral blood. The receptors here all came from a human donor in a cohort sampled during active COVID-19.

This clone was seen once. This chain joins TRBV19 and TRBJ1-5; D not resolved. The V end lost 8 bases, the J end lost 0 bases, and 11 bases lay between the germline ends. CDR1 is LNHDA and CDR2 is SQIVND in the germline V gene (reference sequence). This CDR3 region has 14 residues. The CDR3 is CASGGGFSNQPQHF. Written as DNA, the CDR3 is TGTGCCAGTGGAGGAGGGTTTAGCAATCAGCCCCAGCATTTT.

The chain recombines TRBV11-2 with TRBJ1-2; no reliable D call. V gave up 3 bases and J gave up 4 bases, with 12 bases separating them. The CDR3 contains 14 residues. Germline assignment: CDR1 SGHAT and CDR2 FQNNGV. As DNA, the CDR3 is TGTGCCAGCAGCTTGGGCAGTCCACTCTATGGCTACACCTTC. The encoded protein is CASSLGSPLYGYTF.

The CDR3 DNA sequence: TGCGCCAGCAGCCAAGGAGGGGACAGTACCCCTCACACTGAAGCTTTCTTT. It is translated as CASSQGGDSTPHTEAFF. The gene calls are TRBV4-1 and TRBJ1-1; 7 bases match TRBD1. Germline CDR1 MGHRA, CDR2 YSYEKL. The CDR3 spans 17 residues. Trimming cost V 1 base and J 3 bases; bases outside gene matches: 11.

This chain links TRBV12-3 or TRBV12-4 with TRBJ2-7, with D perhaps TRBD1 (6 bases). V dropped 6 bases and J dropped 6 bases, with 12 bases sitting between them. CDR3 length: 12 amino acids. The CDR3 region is CASRDRPLEQYF. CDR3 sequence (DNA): TGTGCCAGCAGGGACAGACCCCTCGAGCAGTACTTC.

CDR3 loop: CASNPSSGYTIYF. In DNA form, the CDR3 reads TGTGCCAGCAACCCATCTTCGGGGTACACCATATATTTT. The gene calls are TRBV6-2 or TRBV6-3 and TRBJ1-3; no firm D call. V lost 7 bases, J lost 8 bases, and 15 bases lay in between. The CDR3 is 13 amino acids. Germline lookup yields CDR1 MNHEY and CDR2 SVGEGT.

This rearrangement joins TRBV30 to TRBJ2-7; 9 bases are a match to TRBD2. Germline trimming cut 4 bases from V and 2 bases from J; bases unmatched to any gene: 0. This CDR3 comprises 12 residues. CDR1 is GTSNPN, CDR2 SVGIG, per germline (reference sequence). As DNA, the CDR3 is TGTGCCTGGAAGCGGGGGGCCTACGAGCAGTACTTC. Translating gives CAWKRGAYEQYF.

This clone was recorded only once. The CDR3 DNA reads as TGTGCCAGAAGCGGCAGGGGAGGGATCTCCTACGAGCAGTACTTC. Encoded protein: CARSGRGGISYEQYF. The rearrangement links TRBV7-5 to TRBJ2-7; the D segment call TRBD2 is taken from the table without a DNA check. TRBV7-5 is labeled a pseudogene. The CDR3 is 15 residues long.

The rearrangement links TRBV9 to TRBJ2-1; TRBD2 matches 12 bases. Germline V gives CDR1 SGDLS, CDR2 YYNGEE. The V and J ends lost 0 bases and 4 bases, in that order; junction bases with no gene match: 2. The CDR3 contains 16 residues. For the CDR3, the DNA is TGTGCCAGCAGCGTAGATCTAGCGGGAGGGTACAATGAGCAGTTCTTC. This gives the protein CASSVDLAGGYNEQFF.

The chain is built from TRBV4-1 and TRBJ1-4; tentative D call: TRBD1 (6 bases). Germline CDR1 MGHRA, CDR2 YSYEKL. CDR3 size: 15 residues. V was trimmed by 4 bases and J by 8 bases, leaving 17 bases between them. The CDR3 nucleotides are TGCGCCAGCAGCCGAGCGGGACAAAGAGGGGAAAAACTGTTTTTT. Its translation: CASSRAGQRGEKLFF.

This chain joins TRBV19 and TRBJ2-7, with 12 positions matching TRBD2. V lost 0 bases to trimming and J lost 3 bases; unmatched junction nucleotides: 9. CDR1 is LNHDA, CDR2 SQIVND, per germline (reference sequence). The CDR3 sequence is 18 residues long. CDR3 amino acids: CASSIDLPTSGRFYEQYF. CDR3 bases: TGTGCCAGTAGTATAGATCTCCCGACTAGCGGGAGATTCTACGAGCAGTACTTC.

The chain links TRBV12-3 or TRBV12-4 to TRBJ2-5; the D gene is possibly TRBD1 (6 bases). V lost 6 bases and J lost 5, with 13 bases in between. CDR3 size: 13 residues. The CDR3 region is CASRLQGHETQYF. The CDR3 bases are TGTGCCAGCAGATTACAGGGCCATGAGACCCAGTACTTC.

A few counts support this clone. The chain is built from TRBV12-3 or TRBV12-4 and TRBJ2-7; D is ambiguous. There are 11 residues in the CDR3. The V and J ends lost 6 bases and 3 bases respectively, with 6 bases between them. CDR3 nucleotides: TGTGCCAGCAGCACATACTACGAGCAGTACTTC. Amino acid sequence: CASSTYYEQYF.

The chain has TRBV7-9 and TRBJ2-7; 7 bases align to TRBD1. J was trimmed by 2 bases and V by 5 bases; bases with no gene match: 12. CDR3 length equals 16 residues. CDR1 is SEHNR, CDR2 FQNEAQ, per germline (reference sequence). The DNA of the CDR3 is TGTGCCAGCAGCGACTTGGGTGGGACAGCCCCCTACGAGCAGTACTTC. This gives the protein CASSDLGGTAPYEQYF. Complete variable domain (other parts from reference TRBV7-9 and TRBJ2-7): DTGVSQNPRHKITKRGQNVTFRCDPISEHNRLYWYRQTLGQGPEFLTYFQNEAQLEKSRLLSDRFSAERPKGSFSTLEIQRTEQGDSAMYLCASSDLGGTAPYEQYFGPGTRLTVT.

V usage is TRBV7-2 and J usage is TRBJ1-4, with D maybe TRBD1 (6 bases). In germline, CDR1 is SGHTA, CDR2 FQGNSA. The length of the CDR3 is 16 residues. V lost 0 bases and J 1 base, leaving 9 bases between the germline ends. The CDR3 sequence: CASSLAGRGTNEKLFF. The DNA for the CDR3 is TGTGCCAGCAGCTTAGCAGGCAGGGGAACTAATGAAAAACTGTTTTTT.